The present entry profiles one T cell receptor beta chain with its context. This clone was seen ten or more times. Its antigen remains undetermined. This specimen belongs to a study of T cell clonality in common variable immunodeficiency (dated by TCRdb to 2015 to 2017). Most CVID patients and most healthy controls were of Caucasian heritage. From each donor, about 4.5 to 8.5 ml of heparinized peripheral whole blood was collected. TCRbeta CDR3 repertoires were sequenced from genomic DNA of adults with common variable immune deficiency (CVID) and healthy adult controls. There were approximately 22 healthy adult volunteers in the control group (roughly 12 female and some ten male), ranging in age from 23 to 66 years, with a mean age of around 35. To isolate peripheral blood mononuclear cells, diluted blood was subjected to density centrifugation over Hypaque 1077 or Ficoll-Paque. Genomic DNA was extracted from unsorted mononuclear cells by Qiagen column purification or by a centrifugation-based method.

On the study overall, not on this receptor specifically: Despite equal DNA input, controls averaged about 81,820 unique sequences per sample versus around 32,000 in CVID samples. CVID subjects shared fewer TCRbeta clones with each other than healthy controls did (p < 0.0001). CVID TCRbeta sequences were reported to have fewer deletions and N-nucleotide insertions and to lack highly modified clones with 13 or more V deletions. Correlations between repertoire features and clinical complications were limited by patient heterogeneity within the CVID cohort. According to the authors, finding the cause of the higher clonality in CVID would require sequencing the repertoires of T cell subpopulations. TCRbeta clonality was higher in CVID subjects than in healthy controls (t-test p = 0.018), and the increase was most characteristic of about a third of subjects.

For sequencing input, CVID and control samples contributed equivalent amounts of genomic DNA. For every sample, a 60 bp segment covering the rearranged TCRbeta CDR3 region was amplified and then sequenced. TCRbeta amplification used the immunoSEQ assay, a bias-corrected multiplex PCR with high-throughput sequencing. Per the authors' processing: Every unique nucleotide sequence was considered a clone and was annotated with V, D and J genes, copy number and frequency. Sequences were labeled productive if in frame, and non-productive if out of frame or containing stop codons. As previously described, clonality was computed from Shannon's entropy. Mean CDR3 Kyte-Doolittle hydropathy was derived from the predicted amino acid sequences of productive clones. Scaled V gene usage was hierarchically clustered using Manhattan distance and complete linkage with the R hclust function. Sharing of clones by CDR3 amino acid sequence was evaluated by resampling 12 repertoires per group over 100 rounds. The repertoires were searched for 55 to 75 published EBV-specific TCRbeta sequences and nearly 250 published CMV-specific TCRbeta sequences. A couple of CVID samples that yielded fewer than 10,000 sequences were excluded from the analysis, so approximately 38 CVID repertoires were retained. Held by TCRdb, this immuneACCESS table contains in-frame sequences only and omits some clones. Under half of the omission traces to an unresolved V gene where checked; the cause of the rest is unknown. V and J calls and clone size follow that table, whereas D and trimming were derived from the DNA. In this sample, tens of thousands of clones appear, none counted once only. More than 2.5% of the sample belongs to the ten largest clones.

This clonotype was obtained from a person aged 18 to 75 in good health. The sequencing input was peripheral blood mononuclear cells.

The CDR3 corresponds to CASSILTSGSRDEQFF. The DNA read from the CDR3 is TGTGCCAGTAGTATCTTGACTAGCGGGAGTCGGGATGAG. The rearrangement joined TRBV19 to TRBJ2-1; 12 middle bases align to TRBD2. The read is 3 residues too short to cover the CDR3 end, so that end is filled in from the germline J gene. Based on the germline V gene (reference sequence), the CDR1 and CDR2 sequences are LNHDA and SQIVND. From V the trimming removes 3 bases and from J it removes 8 bases, while the gene matches leave 8 bases of the junction unaccounted for. The CDR3 sequence holds 16 residues, the cysteine and phenylalanine included. Of the CDR3's DNA, 39 bases were read; they are in frame from base 1.